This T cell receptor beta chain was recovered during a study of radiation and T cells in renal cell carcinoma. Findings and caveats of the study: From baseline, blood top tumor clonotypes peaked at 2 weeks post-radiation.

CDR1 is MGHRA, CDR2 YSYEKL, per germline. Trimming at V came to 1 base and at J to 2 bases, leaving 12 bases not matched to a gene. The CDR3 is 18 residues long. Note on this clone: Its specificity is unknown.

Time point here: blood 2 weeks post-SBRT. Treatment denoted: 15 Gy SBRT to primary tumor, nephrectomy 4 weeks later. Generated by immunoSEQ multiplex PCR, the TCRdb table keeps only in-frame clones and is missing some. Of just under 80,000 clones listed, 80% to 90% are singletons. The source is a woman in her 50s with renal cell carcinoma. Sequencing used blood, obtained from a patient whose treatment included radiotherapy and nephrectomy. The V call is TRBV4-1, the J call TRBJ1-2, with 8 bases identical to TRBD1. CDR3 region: CASSQGALRRTGNYGYTF. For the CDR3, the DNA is TGCGCCAGCAGCCAAGGAGCCCTACGTAGGACAGGGAACTATGGCTACACCTTC.